This entry lists 14 T cell receptor beta chains sequenced from one sample in a study of T cell responses to AZD1222 COVID-19 vaccine. The method was immunoSEQ multiplex PCR; TCRdb's version includes in-frame clones alone and lacks a portion of them. Of around 150,000 clones in the sample, approximately 90% are singletons; the top ten hold approximately 4.3%. The sample here was peripheral blood, taken 28 days after the second AZD1222 dose. The source of these receptors is an adult who received the AZD1222 COVID-19 vaccine.

The sample holds one count of this clone. V usage is TRBV7-8 and J usage is TRBJ1-6, with TRBD1 matching 8 bases. The CDR3 length is 17 residues. Germline values: CDR1 SGHVS, CDR2 FQNEAQ. Trimming removed 4 bases from V and 6 bases from J; junction bases left unmatched: 11. The DNA of the CDR3 is TGTGCCAGCAGCTCCGGCGGCAGGGGGCAGGGTAATTCACCCCTCCACTTT. Protein: CASSSGGRGQGNSPLHF.

The chain recombines TRBV27 with TRBJ1-2, with D hard to call. CDR1 MNHEY and CDR2 SMNVEV come from the germline V gene (reference sequence). Trimming cost V 3 bases and J 8 bases, with 19 bases left between them. The CDR3 is made up of 15 amino acids. In DNA, the CDR3 is TGTGCCAGCAGTTTCCGAAGCCGGGCCTCGGCGGGCTACACCTTC. It codes for CASSFRSRASAGYTF.

The V and J genes are TRBV20-1 and TRBJ1-2; 7 bases are a match to TRBD1. The CDR3 is made up of 14 amino acids. Germline CDR1 and CDR2: DFQATT and SNEGSKA (reference sequence). Trimming at V came to 3 bases and at J to 4 bases, leaving 8 bases not matched to a gene. The DNA for the CDR3 is TGCAGTGCTAGTTCGTCGGGACAGCTCTATGGCTACACCTTC. Its translation: CSASSSGQLYGYTF.

This clone was detected once. The chain combines TRBV15 with TRBJ2-7; the D gene is possibly TRBD1 (5 bases). The CDR3 extends over 17 amino acids. Germline CDR1 LNHNV, CDR2 YYDKDF (reference sequence). The germline V and J ends were trimmed by 1 base and 3 bases, with 19 bases remaining between them. As DNA, the CDR3 is TGTGCCACCAGCAGAGGCCAACAGGACCATTGGGACTACGAGCAGTACTTC. It specifies CATSRGQQDHWDYEQYF.

This clone was picked up one time. V is TRBV2 and J is TRBJ2-1, with TRBD1 matching over 9 bases. Germline CDR1 reads SNHLY; CDR2 reads FYNNEI. The ends lost 5 bases at V and 5 bases at J; junction bases unmatched: 7. The CDR3 has 15 amino acids. The CDR3 sequence: CASSSQGASHNEQFF. CDR3 coding DNA: TGTGCCAGCAGTTCACAGGGGGCGTCCCACAATGAGCAGTTCTTC.

The V gene is TRBV10-1, the J gene TRBJ1-2; D not resolved. The V gene lost 2 bases and the J gene lost 9 bases, with 13 bases spanning the gap. The CDR3 sequence is 13 residues long. In germline, CDR1 is WNHNN, CDR2 SYGVQD (reference sequence). The chain's CDR3 is CASSEGTSGRYTF. The CDR3 DNA is TGCGCCAGCAGTGAGGGAACAAGCGGCCGCTACACCTTC.

The chain employs TRBV6-5 and TRBJ1-2, with D uncertain. V gave up 7 bases and J gave up 4 bases, with 19 bases separating them. The CDR3 contains 15 residues. CDR1 and CDR2 (germline): MNHEY, SVGAGI. Written as DNA, the CDR3 is TGTGCCAGCACAACGAACCTCAAGGGCGGCTATGGCTACACCTTC. Translation gives CASTTNLKGGYGYTF.

The chain uses TRBV7-2 and TRBJ1-2; D gene ambiguous. V shed 1 base and J shed 6 bases, with 15 bases lying between them. This CDR3 has 15 residues. Germline values: CDR1 SGHTA, CDR2 FQGNSA. The CDR3 region has the DNA TGTGCCAGCAGCTTAGGTACGCTCGGGTTGGATGGCTACACCTTC. Amino acids: CASSLGTLGLDGYTF.

V and J are TRBV5-6 and TRBJ2-7; either TRBD1 or TRBD2 may fit D (5 bases each). The V gene's germline CDR1 is SGHDT and CDR2 YYEEEE. The CDR3 has 14 amino acids. Trimming removed 3 bases from V and 0 bases from J, with 10 bases in between. The CDR3 region has the DNA TGTGCCAGCAGCTGGGGGTCCTCCTCCTACGAGCAGTACTTC. Residues: CASSWGSSSYEQYF.

V usage is TRBV7-2 and J usage is TRBJ1-2, with 8 nucleotides matching TRBD1. CDR1 is SGHTA and CDR2 is FQGNSA in the germline V gene. V was clipped by 3 bases and J by 12 bases; unmatched bases: 12. This CDR3 region has 14 residues. Here the CDR3 reads CASSFGDRGGQDTF. The CDR3 DNA reads as TGTGCCAGCAGCTTCGGCGACAGGGGAGGACAAGACACCTTC.

CDR3 sequence: CASSSPREGKNTIYF. The CDR3 DNA follows: TGTGCCAGCAGTTCCCCCCGGGAGGGTAAAAACACCATATATTTT. This rearrangement joins TRBV6-5 to TRBJ1-3; no clear D gene. Trimming left V 4 bases short and J 6 bases short, with 16 bases between. Germline V lookup: CDR1 MNHEY, CDR2 SVGAGI. The CDR3 totals 15 residues.

V gene TRBV4-1 combines with J gene TRBJ2-1, with D possibly matching TRBD2 (5 bases). Per the germline V gene, CDR1 is MGHRA and CDR2 is YSYEKL. This CDR3 comprises 17 residues. Between the trimmed V and J ends, which lost 1 base and 3 bases, there was a span of 16 bases. DNA for the CDR3: TGCGCCAGCAGCCAAGCCGGACTCGCCGGGGACTACAATGAGCAGTTCTTC. Translated, it gives CASSQAGLAGDYNEQFF.

This clone appeared a few times. The chain uses TRBV5-6 and TRBJ1-1; TRBD1 might be the D (5 bases). CDR3 length: 16 residues. Germline loops: CDR1 SGHDT, CDR2 YYEEEE. V was pared by 2 bases and J by 5 bases, with 19 bases between. The DNA of the CDR3 is TGTGCCAGCAGCTTCGGCGGGGTTTGGGAGGGGACTGAAGCTTTCTTT. It encodes CASSFGGVWEGTEAFF.

The V gene is TRBV3-1 (or the pseudogene TRBV3-2), the J gene TRBJ2-5, with 10 nucleotides matching TRBD2. V gave up 1 base and J gave up 5 bases; unmatched junction bases: 7. The CDR3 is made up of 16 amino acids. The germline V gene encodes CDR1 LGHDT and CDR2 YNNKEL (reference sequence). CDR3 sequence: CASSQVERGGFETQYF. DNA of the CDR3: TGTGCCAGCAGCCAAGTTGAGCGGGGGGGCTTTGAGACCCAGTACTTC.